This T cell receptor (beta chain) originates from a study of control samples from healthy donors and cancer patients. Measured with immunoSEQ multiplex PCR; TCRdb has only the in-frame clones, and not every one. The sample yields some 120,000 clones, roughly 93% seen once. Germline values: CDR1 ENHRY, CDR2 SYGVKD. This CDR3 has 13 residues. The V end was cut by 10 bases, the J end by 13 bases, with 22 bases between. This receptor was identified in a man under 40 in good health. The chain is built from TRBV10-3 and TRBJ1-4; a weak D match, TRBD1 (5 bases). The sequencing input was blood. Here the CDR3 reads CATRGSVSGGLFF. Here the CDR3 DNA reads TGTGCCACCCGAGGTTCTGTATCTGGGGGACTGTTTTTT.